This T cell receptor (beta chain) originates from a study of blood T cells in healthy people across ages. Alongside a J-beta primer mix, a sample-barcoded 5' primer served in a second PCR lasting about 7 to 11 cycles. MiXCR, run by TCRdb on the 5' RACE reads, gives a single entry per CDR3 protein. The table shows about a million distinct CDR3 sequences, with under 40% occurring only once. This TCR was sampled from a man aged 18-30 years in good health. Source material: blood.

The CDR3: CASSLDLDITEAFF. The CDR3 DNA reads TGCGCCAGCAGCTTGGATTTGGACATCACTGAAGCTTTCTTT. The chain joins TRBV5-1 to TRBJ1-1; D perhaps matches TRBD1 (5 bases). V was trimmed by 0 bases and J by 4 bases, leaving 10 bases between them. The CDR3 contains 14 residues. Germline assignment: CDR1 SGHRS and CDR2 YFSETQ.